The 12 T cell receptor beta chains below all came from one sample that was sequenced in a study of T-cell reconstitution after alpha-beta-depleted transplantation in children. Unique molecular identifiers were used in preparing the TCRbeta library. TCRdb independently ran MiXCR on the PCR reads; one entry per CDR3 protein. The repertoire consists of roughly 45,000 distinct CDR3 sequences, with about 10% occurring once and the leading ten covering 27%. Material: PBMCs, mostly from graft donor cells, obtained 60 days after TCRalphabeta/CD19-depleted stem cell transplant. These receptors came from a male patient aged 2-9 years who had a stem cell transplant for chronic granulomatous disease, so the T cells may come from the graft donor.

In its sample, this clonotype was seen many times. The chain recombines TRBV9 with TRBJ2-1; D call uncertain. The CDR3 has 14 residues. V was pared by 2 bases and J by 5 bases, with 11 bases between. The germline V gene has CDR1 SGDLS and CDR2 YYNGEE. This CDR3 reads CASSVASKNNEQFF. Written as DNA, the CDR3 is TGTGCCAGCAGCGTCGCTAGTAAAAACAATGAGCAGTTCTTC.

The chain carries TRBV7-2 and TRBJ2-2; 9 bases map to TRBD1. V was clipped by 11 bases and J by 1 base; unmatched bases: 2. The CDR3 contains 13 residues. Germline values: CDR1 SGHTA, CDR2 FQGNSA. In DNA form, the CDR3 reads TGTGCCGGGGGACAGGGGAACACCGGGGAGCTGTTTTTT. Its translation is CAGGQGNTGELFF. Supplemented by reference TRBV7-2 and TRBJ2-2, the full variable domain reads GAGVSQSPSNKVTEKGKDVELRCDPISGHTALYWYRQSLGQGLEFLIYFQGNSAPDKSGLPSDRFSAERTGGSVSTLTIQRTQQEDSAVYLCAGGQGNTGELFFGEGSRLTVL.

This clonotype appeared many times. The rearrangement links TRBV20-1 to TRBJ2-1, with D perhaps TRBD2 (5 bases). Germline CDR1 is DFQATT and CDR2 is SNEGSKA (reference sequence). This CDR3 region has 14 residues. V gave up 2 bases and J gave up 4 bases, with 12 bases separating them. CDR3 loop: CSARSGRDYNEQFF. The DNA of the CDR3 is TGCAGTGCTAGATCGGGCCGGGATTACAATGAGCAGTTCTTC.

Of note for this clonotype: With a much larger clone just one base away, this may be a read error. The chain is built from TRBV20-1 and TRBJ2-1; D remains unclear. The V gene lost 2 bases and the J gene lost 9 bases, with 14 bases spanning the gap. The CDR3 is 13 amino acids. Germline V gene data show CDR1 as DFQATT and CDR2 as SNEGSKA (reference sequence). This CDR3 reads CSARTGTPGEQFF. The CDR3 coding sequence is TGCAGTGCTAGAACGGGTACCCCGGGTGAGCAGTTCTTC.

Concerning this clonotype itself: Given a much more abundant clone one base away, this may be a read error. No conserved phenylalanine or tryptophan is present at the end of the CDR3, so a read error is the likely explanation. Here the CDR3 DNA reads TGTGCCAGCAGTCAGTGGCGGACACGGACTAGCGGGAGGGCCAGCACAGATACGCAGTATCTT. Its translation: CASSQWRTRTSGRASTDTQYL. The chain carries TRBV6-2 or TRBV6-3 and TRBJ2-3; 15 bases map to TRBD2. The CDR3 has 21 residues. V was pared by 5 bases and J by 0 bases, with 15 bases of the junction left unmatched. Germline CDR1 and CDR2: MNHEY and SVGEGT.

The V gene is TRBV6-2 or TRBV6-3, the J gene TRBJ1-2; 7 nucleotides agree with TRBD1. The CDR3 length is 17 residues. V gave up 3 bases and J gave up 4 bases; unmatched junction bases: 14. Germline values: CDR1 MNHEY, CDR2 SVGEGT. CDR3 bases: TGTGCCAGCAGTTATACGGGACAGAAAATCATTCTCTATGGCTACACCTTC. This translates into CASSYTGQKIILYGYTF.

This clonotype occurred a few times. This chain uses TRBV6-6 with TRBJ2-7; D is ambiguous. Trimming took off 8 bases at V and 1 base at J, with 9 bases between the two ends. The CDR3 extends over 12 amino acids. Germline CDR1 and CDR2: MNHNY and SVGAGI (reference sequence). Here the CDR3 reads CASGDQSYEQYF. CDR3 in DNA: TGTGCCAGCGGGGATCAGTCCTACGAGCAGTACTTC.

This clonotype was picked up many times. V usage is TRBV6-2 or TRBV6-3 and J usage is TRBJ2-5; TRBD1 aligns across 7 bases. The CDR3 consists of 14 residues. Germline assignment: CDR1 MNHEY and CDR2 SVGEGT. V shed 5 bases and J 2 bases; nucleotides not matched to a gene: 5. CDR3 sequence (DNA): TGTGCCAGCAGTGACAGGGTACTTCAAGAGACCCAGTACTTC. Translated: CASSDRVLQETQYF.

V gene TRBV27 combines with J gene TRBJ2-1, with unresolved D. Looked up from germline, CDR1 is MNHEY and CDR2 is SMNVEV (reference sequence). Trimming stripped 10 bases from V and 7 bases from J, with 17 bases between. The CDR3 covers 13 residues. CDR3 bases: TGTGCCACCTTCCCCCCGTTTGGAAATGAGCAGTTCTTC. It yields the protein CATFPPFGNEQFF.

This clonotype has more than one count but fewer than ten. The rearrangement joins TRBV20-1 to TRBJ2-1; D gene ambiguous. Trimming cost V 6 bases and J 6 bases, with 18 bases left between them. Germline values: CDR1 DFQATT, CDR2 SNEGSKA (reference sequence). The CDR3 is made up of 14 amino acids. The CDR3 DNA follows: TGCAGTGCCAGACCGAGCCCGATCCTCAATGAGCAGTTCTTC. Translation: CSARPSPILNEQFF.

J is TRBJ2-7 and V is TRBV7-9; 7 bases fit TRBD1. CDR1 and CDR2 from the germline V gene are SEHNR and FQNEAQ (reference sequence). The CDR3 has 12 amino acids. The junction had 5 bases not matched to a gene; V was cut back by 9 bases and J by 3 bases. The CDR3 coding sequence is TGTGCCAGTAGGGACAGACTCTACGAGCAGTACTTC. Translation: CASRDRLYEQYF.

This clonotype occurred once. A much larger clone lies one base from this, so it may be a read error. The chain carries TRBV5-4 and TRBJ2-1, with a tentative D call TRBD2 (5 bases). Trimming took off 7 bases at V and 4 bases at J, with 12 bases between the two ends. Germline V gene sequence: CDR1 SGHNT, CDR2 YYREEE (reference sequence). CDR3 length: 13 residues. The CDR3 spells CASGPAAYNEQFF. The CDR3 bases are TGTGCCAGCGGACCAGCGGCATACAATGAGCAGTTCTTC.